This note documents a single T cell receptor (beta chain) sequence. Its antigen is unknown. Deletions cut 0 bases from V and 4 bases from J, with 9 bases between. Germline V gene lookup returns CDR1 GTSNPN and CDR2 SVGIG (reference sequence). The CDR3 extends over 13 amino acids. The entry originates in a study of vaccination effects on CD4 cells after COVID-19. ViraFEST used viral peptide pools to expand antigen-specific CD4+ T cells before sequencing. A 10-day culture period preceded the isolation of CD4+ T cells. Each participant received a vaccine that was either BNT162b2 or mRNA-1273, given as two doses. Some clones are missing from TCRdb's copy, which holds only in-frame ones; the method was immunoSEQ multiplex PCR. The table records about 66,000 clones, roughly 79% of them present only once.

This rearrangement joins TRBV30 to TRBJ2-5, with no clear D. The sample here was CD4+ T cells from PBMCs cultured with HCoV-OC43 spike peptides, taken after COVID-19 vaccination. Subset indicated: HCoV-OC43 spike overlapping peptide pool stimulation. The clonotype comes from a human donor who received a COVID-19 vaccine. The CDR3 DNA reads TGTGCCTGGAGTGTACGGTCAAGAGAGACCCAGTACTTC. Translating gives CAWSVRSRETQYF.